Listed below are T cell receptor beta chains from one sample, sequenced in a study of T cell repertoires in ileal Crohn's disease. Measured with immunoSEQ multiplex PCR; TCRdb has only the in-frame clones, and not every one. This table has 15,000 or so clones, approximately 80% appearing once. The material sequenced was ileal tissue. The receptors stem from an adult with Crohn's disease. CDR3s include the opening cysteine and the closing phenylalanine or tryptophan. Each record gives: D gene, V gene, clone size, J gene, CDR3 DNA, CDR3 protein. D genes are given only for firm matches. Rows may omit the clone size; those that give it use once, few, many or a size class.

D gene: .
V gene: TRBV7-2
clone size: once
J gene: TRBJ2-1
CDR3 DNA: TGTGCCAGCAGCCCTACAAACAATGAGCAGTTCTTC
CDR3 protein: CASSPTNNEQFF

D gene: TRBD1
V gene: TRBV11-2
clone size: .
J gene: TRBJ1-2
CDR3 DNA: TGTGCCAGCAGCTTAGATCTAGGGGGCAACTATGGCTACACCTTC
CDR3 protein: CASSLDLGGNYGYTF

D gene: TRBD2
V gene: TRBV9
clone size: .
J gene: TRBJ2-3
CDR3 DNA: TGTGCCAGCAGCGTAGCTGTGGGTAGCGGGCCGATCACAGATACGCAGTATTTT
CDR3 protein: CASSVAVGSGPITDTQYF

D gene: .
V gene: TRBV7-2
clone size: .
J gene: TRBJ1-6
CDR3 DNA: TGTGCCAGCAGCAGCCGGGACGGAAATTCACCCCTCCACTTT
CDR3 protein: CASSSRDGNSPLHF

D gene: .
V gene: TRBV30
clone size: .
J gene: TRBJ2-7
CDR3 DNA: TGTGCCTGGAGTCCCCTCGCGGGACCGTACGAGCAGTACTTC
CDR3 protein: CAWSPLAGPYEQYF

D gene: .
V gene: TRBV4-1
clone size: .
J gene: TRBJ2-5
CDR3 DNA: TGCGCCAGCAGCCCCTTGGGAAGAGAAGAGACCCAGTACTTC
CDR3 protein: CASSPLGREETQYF

D gene: .
V gene: TRBV4-2
clone size: .
J gene: TRBJ2-5
CDR3 DNA: TGTGCCAGCAGCCAAGAACTTATATCGGCGGGGGAGACCCAGTACTTC
CDR3 protein: CASSQELISAGETQYF

D gene: .
V gene: TRBV19
clone size: .
J gene: TRBJ1-2
CDR3 DNA: TGTGCCAGCCGACCTTATCCGGGGGCCTATGGCTACACCTTC
CDR3 protein: CASRPYPGAYGYTF

D gene: .
V gene: TRBV19
clone size: .
J gene: TRBJ2-4
CDR3 DNA: TGTGCCAGTATCCCAACAGGGGGGGGAAACATTCAGTACTTC
CDR3 protein: CASIPTGGGNIQYF

D gene: .
V gene: TRBV7-2
clone size: .
J gene: TRBJ2-3
CDR3 DNA: TGTGCCAGCAGCCTCACAGGCCCCACAGATACGCAGTATTTT
CDR3 protein: CASSLTGPTDTQYF

D gene: .
V gene: TRBV7-2
clone size: .
J gene: TRBJ2-7
CDR3 DNA: TGTGCCAGCAGCACAGACGGAATGCAGTACTTC
CDR3 protein: CASSTDGMQYF

D gene: .
V gene: TRBV6-5
clone size: .
J gene: TRBJ2-2
CDR3 DNA: TGTGCCAGCAGTTACCTTAACACCGGGGAGCTGTTTTTT
CDR3 protein: CASSYLNTGELFF

D gene: .
V gene: TRBV30
clone size: .
J gene: TRBJ2-5
CDR3 DNA: TGTGCCTGGACCCACGACGGGTGGGTAGAGACCCAGTACTTC
CDR3 protein: CAWTHDGWVETQYF

D gene: TRBD1
V gene: TRBV30
clone size: .
J gene: TRBJ1-6
CDR3 DNA: TGTGCCTGGACGGTCCCCAGGGGGTCGAGGAATTCACCCCTCCACTTT
CDR3 protein: CAWTVPRGSRNSPLHF

D gene: .
V gene: TRBV6-4
clone size: once
J gene: TRBJ1-2
CDR3 DNA: TGTGCCAGCAGTGTCCGACCCTGGTGGGGCTACACCTTC
CDR3 protein: CASSVRPWWGYTF

D gene: .
V gene: TRBV7-3
clone size: few
J gene: TRBJ1-6
CDR3 DNA: TGTGCCAGCACCGGAATGGGGGGACCCGGGGCTCCCTATAATTCACCCCTCCACTTT
CDR3 protein: CASTGMGGPGAPYNSPLHF

D gene: TRBD1
V gene: TRBV5-4
clone size: .
J gene: TRBJ1-4
CDR3 DNA: TGTGCCAGCAGCCCCGGGGGGGCAGGGGGCGATGAAAAACTGTTTTTT
CDR3 protein: CASSPGGAGGDEKLFF

D gene: .
V gene: TRBV6-5
clone size: .
J gene: TRBJ1-2
CDR3 DNA: TGTGCCAGCAGTAAAGGACCTGGCTACACCTTC
CDR3 protein: CASSKGPGYTF

D gene: .
V gene: TRBV30
clone size: once
J gene: TRBJ2-3
CDR3 DNA: TGTGCCTGGACAACAGGGGGGGACTCTACGCAGTATTTT
CDR3 protein: CAWTTGGDSTQYF

D gene: .
V gene: TRBV4-3
clone size: .
J gene: TRBJ2-5
CDR3 DNA: TGCGCCAGCAGCCAAGTGGGCCGCGGGCCGTACCAAGAGACCCAGTACTTC
CDR3 protein: CASSQVGRGPYQETQYF

D gene: .
V gene: TRBV18
clone size: .
J gene: TRBJ2-1
CDR3 DNA: TGTGCCAGCTCACCGCCCTCCTACAATGAGCAGTTCTTC
CDR3 protein: CASSPPSYNEQFF

D gene: .
V gene: TRBV7-2
clone size: .
J gene: TRBJ2-1
CDR3 DNA: TGTGCCAGCAGCTTAGTTAGAGACAATGAGCAGTTCTTC
CDR3 protein: CASSLVRDNEQFF

D gene: .
V gene: TRBV5-1
clone size: .
J gene: TRBJ1-1
CDR3 DNA: TGCGCCAGCAGCAGTCGAGGGGAAAACACTGAAGCTTTCTTT
CDR3 protein: CASSSRGENTEAFF

D gene: .
V gene: TRBV5-6
clone size: .
J gene: TRBJ1-1
CDR3 DNA: TGTGCCAGCAGCTTGGCTGGGGGGCCTACCGGTGACACTGAAGCTTTCTTT
CDR3 protein: CASSLAGGPTGDTEAFF

D gene: TRBD2
V gene: TRBV5-4
clone size: .
J gene: TRBJ2-1
CDR3 DNA: TGTGCCAGCAGCTTGATGCGACTAGCGGGAGGGCTCAATGAGCAGTTCTTC
CDR3 protein: CASSLMRLAGGLNEQFF

D gene: TRBD1
V gene: TRBV19
clone size: .
J gene: TRBJ2-5
CDR3 DNA: TGTGCCAGTAGTAAGACAGGGGGCGAGAGGTTAGAGACCCAGTACTTC
CDR3 protein: CASSKTGGERLETQYF

D gene: .
V gene: TRBV6-1
clone size: .
J gene: TRBJ1-2
CDR3 DNA: TGTGCCAGCAGTGAAGCCGGAGTCTTAACTAACTATGGCTACACCTTC
CDR3 protein: CASSEAGVLTNYGYTF

D gene: TRBD2
V gene: TRBV9
clone size: .
J gene: TRBJ2-3
CDR3 DNA: TGTGCCAGCAGCGTAGGACTAGCGGGAGGGCCTCTCACAGATACGCAGTATTTT
CDR3 protein: CASSVGLAGGPLTDTQYF

D gene: .
V gene: TRBV5-1
clone size: .
J gene: TRBJ1-6
CDR3 DNA: TGCGCCAGCAGCTTCCAGGGAAATTCACCCCTCCACTTT
CDR3 protein: CASSFQGNSPLHF

D gene: .
V gene: TRBV19
clone size: few
J gene: TRBJ2-2
CDR3 DNA: TGTGCCAGTAGTATAGTGCTAGCGATCACCGGGGAGCTGTTTTTT
CDR3 protein: CASSIVLAITGELFF

D gene: TRBD1
V gene: TRBV4-1
clone size: .
J gene: TRBJ2-3
CDR3 DNA: TGCGCCAGCAGCCTTCGACAGGGTTACACAGATACGCAGTATTTT
CDR3 protein: CASSLRQGYTDTQYF

D gene: .
V gene: TRBV6-6
clone size: .
J gene: TRBJ1-2
CDR3 DNA: TGTGCCAGCACTAAAAATCAGGATTCGCGCACCTTC
CDR3 protein: CASTKNQDSRTF

D gene: .
V gene: TRBV16
clone size: once
J gene: TRBJ1-2
CDR3 DNA: TGTGCCAGCAGTCCCGAGGGGTATGGCTACACCTTC
CDR3 protein: CASSPEGYGYTF

D gene: .
V gene: TRBV5-1
clone size: .
J gene: TRBJ1-1
CDR3 DNA: TGCGCCAGCAGCCACGGGCCGGACAGTGAAGCTTTCTTT
CDR3 protein: CASSHGPDSEAFF

D gene: TRBD2
V gene: TRBV2
clone size: .
J gene: TRBJ2-3
CDR3 DNA: TGTGCCAGGGGACTAGATCCGAGCACAGATACGCAGTATTTT
CDR3 protein: CARGLDPSTDTQYF

D gene: TRBD2
V gene: TRBV18
clone size: .
J gene: TRBJ2-1
CDR3 DNA: TGTGCCAGCTCACTAACTAGCGGAACTTACAATGAGCAGTTCTTC
CDR3 protein: CASSLTSGTYNEQFF

D gene: TRBD1
V gene: TRBV15
clone size: .
J gene: TRBJ1-3
CDR3 DNA: TGTGCCACCAGCAGATCCAGGGGGGGCAACACCATATATTTT
CDR3 protein: CATSRSRGGNTIYF

D gene: TRBD1
V gene: TRBV28
clone size: once
J gene: TRBJ1-1
CDR3 DNA: TGTGCCAGCAGTTTATGGAGGGGGCAATGGACTGAAGCTTTCTTT
CDR3 protein: CASSLWRGQWTEAFF

D gene: .
V gene: TRBV5-1
clone size: .
J gene: TRBJ1-2
CDR3 DNA: TGCGCCAGCAGCTACGGACTGTTTGGCTACACCTTC
CDR3 protein: CASSYGLFGYTF

D gene: .
V gene: TRBV4-2
clone size: .
J gene: TRBJ2-1
CDR3 DNA: TGTGCCAGCAGCCAAGATCACGCTAGCGAGGAGCAGTTCTTC
CDR3 protein: CASSQDHASEEQFF

D gene: .
V gene: TRBV7-6
clone size: once
J gene: TRBJ2-3
CDR3 DNA: TGTGCCAGCAGCCCAGGTTTTTGGACGGAAAGCACAGATACGCAGTATTTT
CDR3 protein: CASSPGFWTESTDTQYF

D gene: TRBD1
V gene: TRBV9
clone size: .
J gene: TRBJ2-5
CDR3 DNA: TGTGCCAGCAGCGTAGGTGAGGGGGCAGGAGAGACCCAGTACTTC
CDR3 protein: CASSVGEGAGETQYF

D gene: .
V gene: TRBV6-1
clone size: .
J gene: TRBJ1-5
CDR3 DNA: TGTGCCAGCAGTGCTGCAGGGGAGGGCAATCAGCCCCAGCATTTT
CDR3 protein: CASSAAGEGNQPQHF

D gene: .
V gene: TRBV4-3
clone size: .
J gene: TRBJ2-7
CDR3 DNA: TGCGCCAGCAGCCAAGAAGAAGACGCATCCTACGAGCAGTACTTC
CDR3 protein: CASSQEEDASYEQYF

D gene: .
V gene: TRBV7-9
clone size: .
J gene: TRBJ1-2
CDR3 DNA: TGTGCCAGCAGCCGCTACGGAGATTATGGCTACACCTTC
CDR3 protein: CASSRYGDYGYTF

D gene: .
V gene: TRBV6-1
clone size: .
J gene: TRBJ1-1
CDR3 DNA: TGTGCCAGCAGCGAACTAACTGGGGCTTTCTTT
CDR3 protein: CASSELTGAFF

D gene: TRBD2
V gene: TRBV29-1
clone size: .
J gene: TRBJ2-1
CDR3 DNA: TGCAGCGGCGGGGGACCGGAGCTCCAGTTCTTC
CDR3 protein: CSGGGPELQFF

D gene: .
V gene: TRBV5-1
clone size: .
J gene: TRBJ1-1
CDR3 DNA: TGCGCCAGCAGCCTTCAAAGAGGGGGTGGAGGGTTGAACACTGAAGCTTTCTTT
CDR3 protein: CASSLQRGGGGLNTEAFF

D gene: .
V gene: TRBV7-9
clone size: few
J gene: TRBJ1-4
CDR3 DNA: TGTGCCAGCACCCCGGGGGCTGTCCCTAATGAAAAACTGTTTTTT
CDR3 protein: CASTPGAVPNEKLFF